This T cell receptor beta chain appears in the sequencing data of a study of blood T cell repertoires in COVID-19. Libraries were prepared by immunoSEQ multiplex PCR; TCRdb keeps only in-frame clonotypes and omits some of them. This sample has around 330,000 clones, with about nine tenths found just once. Looked up from germline, CDR1 is SGHNT and CDR2 is YENEEA. CDR3 length: 17 residues. The V end lost 7 bases, the J end lost 8 bases, and 29 bases lay between the germline ends. This sequence joins TRBV11-3 and TRBJ1-1; tentative D call: TRBD1 (6 bases). The sequenced sample consisted of PBMCs or T cells enriched from blood (not recorded which). This TCR was recovered from a middle-aged woman who had recovered from COVID-19. CDR3 in amino acids: CASTKGTMARGYGEAFF. The CDR3, as DNA: TGTGCCAGCACGAAGGGGACAATGGCCAGGGGTTACGGAGAAGCTTTCTTT.